Below are 6 T cell receptor beta chains sequenced from a single sample in a study of blood T cell repertoires in COVID-19. Sequencing was performed with immunoSEQ multiplex PCR; in TCRdb, only in-frame clones are kept and a portion is missing. This table holds approximately 200,000 clones, 80% to 90% found once. The sequenced sample consisted of peripheral blood. The source is a man in his sixties with acute or convalescent COVID-19.

CDR3 protein: CASSIGTARTNYGYTF. CDR3 nucleotide sequence: TGTGCCAGCAGCATTGGGACAGCTAGAACTAACTATGGCTACACCTTC. The chain is built from TRBV5-5 and TRBJ1-2; 7 bases line up with TRBD1. The CDR3 totals 16 residues. Germline V gives CDR1 SGHKS, CDR2 YYEKEE (reference sequence). After removal of 4 bases from V and 0 bases from J, the junction contained 9 bases not matched to a gene. The full variable domain, with the rest looked up from reference TRBV5-5 and TRBJ1-2, is DAGVTQSPTHLIKTRGQQVTLRCSPISGHKSVSWYQQVLGQGPQFIFQYYEKEERGRGNFPDRFSARQFPNYSSELNVNALLLGDSALYLCASSIGTARTNYGYTFGSGTRLTVV.

For the CDR3, the DNA is TGTGCCAGCAGTGAACGGACTAGCGGGAGCAATGAGCAGTTCTTC. Its protein is CASSERTSGSNEQFF. The V gene is TRBV6-1, the J gene TRBJ2-1, with 13 positions matching TRBD2. The CDR3 loop spans 15 amino acids. CDR1 is MNHNS and CDR2 is SASEGT in the germline V gene. V dropped 2 bases and J dropped 6; count of bases not matched to a gene: 1.

The chain links TRBV27 to TRBJ2-5, with 14 bases aligning to TRBD2. The CDR3 extends over 15 amino acids. The germline V gene encodes CDR1 MNHEY and CDR2 SMNVEV (reference sequence). V lost 5 bases, J lost 4 bases, and 3 bases stayed unmatched. CDR3 sequence (DNA): TGTGCCAGCAGTCCCGGGACTAGCGGGAGAGAGACCCAGTACTTC. Translated: CASSPGTSGRETQYF.

The chain recombines TRBV9 with TRBJ2-3; D ambiguous. CDR1 and CDR2 from the germline V gene are SGDLS and YYNGEE. This CDR3 has 14 residues. V dropped 3 bases and J dropped 4 bases, with 12 bases sitting between them. CDR3 loop: CASSGGLGADTQYF. CDR3 in DNA: TGTGCCAGCAGCGGTGGGTTAGGAGCAGATACGCAGTATTTT.

This chain links TRBV7-2 with TRBJ2-7; no definite D call. CDR1 and CDR2 (germline): SGHTA, FQGNSA. The CDR3 spans 11 residues. V lost 4 bases and J 6 bases, leaving 7 bases between the germline ends. CDR3 amino acids: CASSSYGEQYF. The DNA for the CDR3 is TGTGCCAGCAGCTCTTACGGCGAGCAGTACTTC. Drawing the rest from reference TRBV7-2 and TRBJ2-7, the complete variable domain is GAGVSQSPSNKVTEKGKDVELRCDPISGHTALYWYRQSLGQGLEFLIYFQGNSAPDKSGLPSDRFSAERTGGSVSTLTIQRTQQEDSAVYLCASSSYGEQYFGPGTRLTVT.

This chain connects TRBV5-1 to TRBJ2-1, with 7 nucleotides matching TRBD1. This CDR3 contains 13 residues. Germline lookup yields CDR1 SGHRS and CDR2 YFSETQ. V shed 4 bases, J shed 5 bases, and the junction held 3 bases outside the gene matches. The CDR3 loop reads CASSPGQNNEQFF. The CDR3, as DNA: TGCGCCAGCAGCCCGGGACAGAACAATGAGCAGTTCTTC.